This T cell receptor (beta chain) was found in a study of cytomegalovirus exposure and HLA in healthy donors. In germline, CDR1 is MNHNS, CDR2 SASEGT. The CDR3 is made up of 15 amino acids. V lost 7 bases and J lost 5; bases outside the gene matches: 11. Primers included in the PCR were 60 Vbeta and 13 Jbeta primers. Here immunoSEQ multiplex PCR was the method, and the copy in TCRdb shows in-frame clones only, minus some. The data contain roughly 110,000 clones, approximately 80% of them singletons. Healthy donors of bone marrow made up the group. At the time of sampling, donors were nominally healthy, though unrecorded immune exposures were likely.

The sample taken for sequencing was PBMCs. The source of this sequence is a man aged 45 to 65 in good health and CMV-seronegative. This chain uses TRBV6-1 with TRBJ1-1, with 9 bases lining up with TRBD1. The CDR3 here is CASKSTGGDGTEAFF. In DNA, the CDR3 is TGTGCCAGCAAGTCAACAGGGGGCGATGGTACTGAAGCTTTCTTT.